This T cell receptor beta chain emerged from a study of T cell responses to AZD1222 COVID-19 vaccine. Regarding the study as a whole: White British ancestry dominated among donors, who included more females, and clonal diversity was possibly underestimated.

In regard to this clone: Its antigen is not known.

TCRdb's table, derived via immunoSEQ multiplex PCR, lists solely in-frame clones and lacks some. The table records 15,000 to 20,000 clones, around 92% of them present only once. Per the germline V gene, CDR1 is SNHLY and CDR2 is FYNNEI. The CDR3 is made up of 13 amino acids. The germline V and J ends were trimmed by 1 base and 8 bases, with 11 bases remaining between them. The clonotype was recovered from an adult who received the AZD1222 COVID-19 vaccine. The starting material was peripheral blood, obtained 28 days after the second AZD1222 dose. The gene calls are TRBV2 and TRBJ1-2; D ambiguous. The CDR3 protein is CASSEETSIGYTF. In DNA form, the CDR3 reads TGTGCCAGCAGTGAAGAAACGTCTATCGGCTACACCTTC.